This passage covers 10 T cell receptor beta chains from one sample sequenced in a study of read filtering for tumor transcriptome and immune sequencing. Molecular barcoded adaptors covering alpha/delta and beta/gamma chains were used on roughly 370 ng RNA. Each CDR3 protein gets one entry after TCRdb re-called the reads with MiXCR. The table has about 21,000 distinct CDR3 sequences, around 21% seen once. The sequencing sample was made of a population of CD138-negative cells sorted from bone marrow. These receptor sequences come from a donor at least 40 years old with multiple myeloma.

This clonotype was detected a few times. This chain connects TRBV29-1 to TRBJ2-2, with 11 bases fitting TRBD2. The CDR3 has 14 amino acids. With 6 bases clipped from V and 1 base from J, the junction kept 1 base outside the gene matches. Germline V lookup: CDR1 SQVTM, CDR2 ANQGSEA. This chain's CDR3 is CSVGTSGNTGELFF. CDR3 DNA: TGCAGCGTGGGGACTAGCGGGAACACCGGGGAGCTGTTTTTT.

This clonotype showed up just a few times. A much larger clone sits a single nucleotide away, making a read error possible. This chain joins TRBV25-1 and TRBJ1-1; D possibly corresponds to TRBD1 (5 bases). CDR3 length equals 12 residues. From germline, CDR1 is MGHDK and CDR2 SYGVNS. CDR3 protein: CASRQTNTEALF. The CDR3 DNA follows: TGTGCCAGCCGACAGACGAACACTGAAGCTCTCTTT.

The chain employs TRBV7-2 and TRBJ2-1; 8 bases agree with TRBD1. V lost 6 bases to trimming and J lost 7 bases; unmatched junction nucleotides: 2. The CDR3 consists of 12 residues. The germline gives CDR1 SGHTA, CDR2 FQGNSA. The CDR3 bases are TGTGCCAGCAGACGGACAGGGAATGAGCAGTTCTTC. Protein product: CASRRTGNEQFF. The entire variable domain, with the rest obtained from reference TRBV7-2 and TRBJ2-1, is as follows: GAGVSQSPSNKVTEKGKDVELRCDPISGHTALYWYRQSLGQGLEFLIYFQGNSAPDKSGLPSDRFSAERTGGSVSTLTIQRTQQEDSAVYLCASRRTGNEQFFGPGTRLTVL.

This clonotype was seen at least ten times. CDR3 nucleotide sequence: TGCAGCGTCCGACAGGGGGACGAGCAGTACTTC. As protein: CSVRQGDEQYF. The chain has TRBV29-1 and TRBJ2-7; 9 bases align to TRBD1. There are 11 residues in the CDR3. V lost 6 bases and J lost 5; bases outside the gene matches: 2. Germline CDR1 SQVTM, CDR2 ANQGSEA.

A word on this clonotype: Mismatch with germline at one junction end may stem from a read error. V is TRBV28 and J is TRBJ2-6; maybe TRBD2 (5 bases). This CDR3 has 16 amino acids. The V gene's germline CDR1 is MDHEN and CDR2 SYDVKM. The CDR3 sequence: CASRIRGGSGVNVLTF. The CDR3 DNA is TGTGCCAGCAGAATCAGAGGAGGTTCTGGGGTCAACGTCCTGACTTTC.

This clonotype has a count of ten or more. The chain has TRBV7-3 and TRBJ2-7, with D possibly TRBD1 on 9 matching bases. Germline values: CDR1 SGHTA, CDR2 FQGTGA. The length of the CDR3 is 13 residues. Trimming removed 11 bases from V and 5 bases from J, with 19 bases in between. The CDR3 sequence: CAGGGTGIHEQYF. In DNA form, the CDR3 reads TGTGCCGGCGGGGGGACAGGGATCCACGAGCAGTACTTC.

This clonotype was seen many times. The rearrangement joins TRBV4-3 to TRBJ2-1; D remains unclear. V was pared by 1 base and J by 6 bases, with 10 bases between. From germline, CDR1 is LGHNA and CDR2 YSLEER. CDR3 length: 14 residues. The CDR3 loop reads CASSQVTKSNEQFF. The CDR3 DNA follows: TGCGCCAGCAGCCAAGTTACAAAGAGCAATGAGCAGTTCTTC.

The J gene is TRBJ2-2, the V gene TRBV19; D gene unclear. Germline loops: CDR1 LNHDA, CDR2 SQIVND (reference sequence). The CDR3 is 15 amino acids. Trimming shortened V by 5 bases and J by 0 bases, and 10 bases separated the two germline ends. The CDR3 DNA follows: TGTGCCAGTAGTCCAGGCTCGGCGAACACCGGGGAGCTGTTTTTT. This codes for CASSPGSANTGELFF.

In regard to this clonotype: Relative to the germline gene, one junction end is altered; a read error may explain this. The V gene is TRBV28, the J gene TRBJ1-4, with no clear D. CDR3 length: 12 residues. The germline V gene encodes CDR1 MDHEN and CDR2 SYDVKM. CDR3 bases: TGTGCCAGCGCCATACCTTATGAAGAACTGTTTTTT. Residues: CASAIPYEELFF.

About this clonotype itself: Given a much more abundant clone one base away, this may be a read error. This chain uses TRBV28 with TRBJ2-7; D uncertain. CDR3 size: 13 residues. Germline values: CDR1 MDHEN, CDR2 SYDVKM. V lost 6 bases, J lost 7 bases, and 16 bases lay in between. The DNA of the CDR3 is TGTGCCAGCAGATCGATGGGCGTTTATGAGCAGTACTTC. Translation: CASRSMGVYEQYF. Using reference TRBV28 and TRBJ2-7 for the parts outside the CDR3, the full variable domain is DVKVTQSSRYLVKRTGEKVFLECVQDMDHENMFWYRQDPGLGLRLIYFSYDVKMKEKGDIPEGYSVSREKKERFSLILESASTNQTSMYLCASRSMGVYEQYFGPGTRLTVT.